What follows are 3 T cell receptor beta chains derived from one specimen sequenced in a study of shared clonotypes between healthy human individuals. Method: immunoSEQ multiplex PCR; TCRdb's copy keeps in-frame clones and lacks some. The sample lists 1.5 million to 2.5 million clones; about 95% were seen once. It was CD45RO-negative cells, positively selected for CCR7, that made up naive CD8 cells, with terminally differentiated effector memory CD45RA+ cells excluded. The specimen sequenced was naive CD8+ T cells sorted from blood. These receptors all stem from a man between 18 and 29 years old in good health.

This clone was detected only once. V gene TRBV19 combines with J gene TRBJ1-1; D is unclear. V lost 3 bases to trimming and J lost 0 bases, with 5 bases between them. The germline CDR1 and CDR2 sequences are LNHDA and SQIVND (reference sequence). This CDR3 has 13 residues. The DNA of the CDR3 is TGTGCCAGTAGTATGAGTTTGAACACTGAAGCTTTCTTT. This encodes CASSMSLNTEAFF.

The chain employs TRBV7-9 and TRBJ2-2, with D perhaps matching TRBD1 (5 bases). The CDR3 is 15 amino acids. Germline CDR1 reads SEHNR; CDR2 reads FQNEAQ (reference sequence). Trimming pared 6 bases from V and 6 bases from J, leaving 17 bases between. CDR3 nucleotides: TGTGCCAGCAGTTGGGGCCACTTAAGGCCCGGGGAGCTGTTTTTT. Translation gives CASSWGHLRPGELFF.

Comment on this clone: Other nucleotide sequences from this sample produce the same CDR3. The chain joins TRBV27 to TRBJ2-7; TRBD1 or TRBD2 may be the D gene (5 bases each). CDR3 length: 14 residues. Germline V gives CDR1 MNHEY, CDR2 SMNVEV (reference sequence). The germline V and J ends were trimmed by 2 bases and 2 bases, with 10 bases remaining between them. The CDR3 here is CASSLGAGPYEQYF. CDR3 coding DNA: TGTGCCAGCAGTTTAGGGGCGGGCCCCTACGAGCAGTACTTC.